The entry below describes one T cell receptor beta chain. CDR3 length equals 13 residues. Germline CDR1 LGHDT, CDR2 YNNKEL (reference sequence). Trimming removed 4 bases at V and 8 bases at J, with 14 bases between. The age range of participants was about 18 to 100 years, with residence in about two dozen US areas. Before they entered the study, exposed participants had met a COVID-19 case within 2 weeks. This sample is drawn from a study of blood T cell repertoires in COVID-19. As for the study in general: Donors in the United States, Italy and Spain gave samples during acute or convalescent COVID-19.

Under the authors' procedure: Using reference gene primer amplification, nucleated cell counts were estimated. Some clones are missing from TCRdb's copy, which holds only in-frame ones; the method was immunoSEQ multiplex PCR. V and J calls and clone size follow that table, whereas D and trimming were derived from the DNA. The data contain 250,000 to 300,000 clones, roughly 81% of them seen just once; the ten biggest clones take up 5% to 8%. The sequenced sample was PBMCs or T cells enriched from blood (not recorded which). This sequence was found in a woman aged 45 to 65 who had been exposed to COVID-19. This chain joins TRBV3-1 (or the pseudogene TRBV3-2) and TRBJ1-2; D remains ambiguous. The CDR3 is CASSPSFIRGYTF. The DNA of the CDR3 is TGTGCCAGCAGCCCGAGTTTTATCCGGGGCTACACCTTC.